A single sample is the source of the 31 T cell receptor beta chains below, sequenced in a study of beta chain features in type 1 diabetes (dated by TCRdb to 2016 to 2019). Library creation used the immunoSEQ multiplex PCR assay. The High Capacity cDNA Reverse Transcription Kit was used to reverse transcribe all of the isolated RNA, meaning that expressed TCRB transcripts were what got sequenced. TCRdb's version of the immuneACCESS table is confined to in-frame rearrangements and falls short of the full clone set. An unresolved V gene accounts for under half of the shortfall where checked; the remainder is of unknown origin. The table for this sample lists 350,000 to 400,000 clones; about 16% of them were counted only once. The leading ten clones occupy roughly 0.019% of the sample. The specimen sequenced was naive CD4+ T cells from blood. Taken with the paper, the label for cell subset or site translates to: true naive CD4+ T cells. The receptors were sampled from a woman in her late teens or twenties in good health.

This clone was seen a handful of times. V usage is TRBV4-3 and J usage is TRBJ2-1; 9 positions match TRBD2. With 0 bases clipped from V and 6 bases from J, the junction kept 15 bases outside the gene matches. Germline loops: CDR1 LGHNA, CDR2 YSLEER. The CDR3 consists of 19 residues. CDR3 sequence: CASSQDRPLAGRVRNEQFF. CDR3 coding DNA: TGCGCCAGCAGCCAAGATCGTCCCCTAGCGGGGAGGGTGCGCAATGAGCAGTTCTTC.

This sequence joins TRBV6-5 and TRBJ2-7; TRBD1 agrees at 7 bases. Looked up from germline, CDR1 is MNHEY and CDR2 is SVGAGI. This CDR3 contains 16 residues. V shed 0 bases and J 2 bases; nucleotides not matched to a gene: 7. The chain's CDR3 is CASSYSFVQGTYEQYF. CDR3 in DNA: TGTGCCAGCAGTTACTCGTTTGTACAGGGGACCTACGAGCAGTACTTC.

This chain's CDR3 is CASSLAGGQETQYF. CDR3 sequence (DNA): TGTGCCAGCAGCTTAGCAGGGGGTCAAGAGACCCAGTACTTC. The V and J genes are TRBV7-3 and TRBJ2-5; 7 bases agree with TRBD1. Germline V lookup: CDR1 SGHTA, CDR2 FQGTGA. This CDR3 spans 14 amino acids. J was trimmed by 2 bases and V by 2 bases; bases with no gene match: 2.

V gene TRBV13 combines with J gene TRBJ2-5; possible D gene TRBD1, 6 bases. This CDR3 comprises 12 residues. Germline CDR1 reads PRHDT; CDR2 reads FYEKMQ (reference sequence). Trimming removed 1 base from V and 7 bases from J, with 7 bases in between. The CDR3 DNA reads TGTGCCAGCAGCTTAGTAGGGGGGACCCAGTACTTC. Translation: CASSLVGGTQYF.

The J gene is TRBJ1-2, the V gene TRBV5-4, with D possibly being TRBD1 (5 bases). The germline V and J ends were trimmed by 1 base and 1 base, with 8 bases remaining between them. CDR3 length: 14 amino acids. CDR1 is SGHNT and CDR2 is YYREEE in the germline V gene (reference sequence). The CDR3 bases are TGTGCCAGCAGCTTGAAGACAGTTAACTATGGCTACACCTTC. Translating gives CASSLKTVNYGYTF.

This clone occurred a few times. The chain links TRBV6-5 to TRBJ2-3, with D possibly being TRBD2 (5 bases). The CDR3 totals 14 residues. With 5 bases removed from V and 0 bases from J, the gap between germline ends came to 9 bases. The germline gives CDR1 MNHEY, CDR2 SVGAGI. Here the CDR3 reads CASSEGLSTDTQYF. CDR3 DNA: TGTGCCAGCAGTGAAGGACTGAGCACAGATACGCAGTATTTT.

This clone turned up a few times. In the same sample, other DNA sequences code for this CDR3. This chain uses TRBV5-1 with TRBJ2-2, with 14 positions matching TRBD2. The ends lost 0 bases at V and 2 bases at J; junction bases unmatched: 3. The CDR3 is made up of 18 amino acids. Germline V lookup: CDR1 SGHRS, CDR2 YFSETQ. The CDR3 here is CASSLGLAGGPNTGELFF. The DNA of the CDR3 is TGCGCCAGCAGCTTGGGACTAGCGGGAGGGCCCAACACCGGGGAGCTGTTTTTT.

This clone was picked up a small number of times. The chain joins TRBV4-2 to TRBJ2-7, with D unresolved. Deletions cut 0 bases from V and 5 bases from J, with 8 bases between. The CDR3 has 13 residues. In germline, CDR1 is LGHNA, CDR2 YNFKEQ. The CDR3 loop is CASSQEIIHEQYF. The CDR3 nucleotides are TGTGCCAGCAGCCAAGAAATTATCCACGAGCAGTACTTC.

The genes are TRBV30 and TRBJ1-4; D not certain. The germline CDR1 and CDR2 sequences are GTSNPN and SVGIG (reference sequence). The CDR3 consists of 12 residues. Deletions cut 5 bases from V and 4 bases from J, with 8 bases between. In DNA form, the CDR3 reads TGTGCCTGGGGCTGGTATAATGAAAAACTGTTTTTT. This sequence encodes CAWGWYNEKLFF.

A few counts support this clone. The chain recombines TRBV7-9 with TRBJ2-7; D gene ambiguous. V was shortened by 3 bases and J by 0 bases, with 12 bases between the two germline ends. CDR3 length: 15 residues. Germline V lookup: CDR1 SEHNR, CDR2 FQNEAQ (reference sequence). The CDR3 bases are TGTGCCAGCAGCTTTTCCAGCGCTGACTCCTACGAGCAGTACTTC. This translates into CASSFSSADSYEQYF.

The rearrangement uses TRBV15 and TRBJ2-3; weak D call: TRBD1 (6 bases). This CDR3 spans 15 amino acids. Germline assignment: CDR1 LNHNV and CDR2 YYDKDF (reference sequence). The V end lost 0 bases, the J end lost 3 bases, and 10 bases lay between the germline ends. The CDR3 sequence: CATSRELGATDTQYF. As DNA, the CDR3 is TGTGCCACCAGCAGAGAGCTGGGGGCTACAGATACGCAGTATTTT.

The chain recombines TRBV2 with TRBJ2-3, with 8 bases identical to TRBD2. Germline V gene sequence: CDR1 SNHLY, CDR2 FYNNEI. With 11 bases clipped from V and 5 bases from J, the junction kept 9 bases outside the gene matches. The CDR3 runs 13 residues. The CDR3 coding sequence is TGTGCCGGCTTAGCGGGGTTGGGAGATACGCAGTATTTT. It is translated as CAGLAGLGDTQYF.

The chain links TRBV6-5 to TRBJ1-5; maybe TRBD1 (6 bases). The CDR3 length is 15 residues. The germline V gene encodes CDR1 MNHEY and CDR2 SVGAGI. V dropped 0 bases and J dropped 4 bases, with 10 bases sitting between them. The CDR3 sequence is CASSYSDSSNQPQHF. The DNA for the CDR3 is TGTGCCAGCAGTTACTCGGACAGCTCGAATCAGCCCCAGCATTTT.

This clone was seen only a few times. The chain combines TRBV11-2 with TRBJ2-1; possible D gene TRBD2, 5 bases. The germline V gene has CDR1 SGHAT and CDR2 FQNNGV. Between the trimmed V and J ends, which lost 7 bases and 8 bases, there was a span of 15 bases. This CDR3 is built from 13 residues. The CDR3 bases are TGTGCCAGCATGGAGCCTAGCCGGCATGAGCAGTTCTTC. This encodes CASMEPSRHEQFF. The whole variable domain, filled in from reference TRBV11-2 and TRBJ2-1, reads EAGVAQSPRYKIIEKRQSVAFWCNPISGHATLYWYQQILGQGPKLLIQFQNNGVVDDSQLPKDRFSAERLKGVDSTLKIQPAKLEDSAVYLCASMEPSRHEQFFGPGTRLTVL.

The J gene is TRBJ2-5, the V gene TRBV11-2; possibly TRBD2 for D (5 bases). Germline CDR1 and CDR2: SGHAT and FQNNGV. The V end was cut by 3 bases, the J end by 5 bases, with 16 bases between. The CDR3 spans 15 residues. CDR3 DNA: TGTGCCAGCAGCTTCCAAAGCGGCTCCTGGGAGACCCAGTACTTC. Encoded protein: CASSFQSGSWETQYF. Full variable domain (rest looked up from reference TRBV11-2 and TRBJ2-5): EAGVAQSPRYKIIEKRQSVAFWCNPISGHATLYWYQQILGQGPKLLIQFQNNGVVDDSQLPKDRFSAERLKGVDSTLKIQPAKLEDSAVYLCASSFQSGSWETQYFGPGTRLLVL.

This chain links TRBV7-9 with TRBJ2-7; D gene unclear. The CDR3 sequence is 12 residues long. With 5 bases removed from V and 7 bases from J, the gap between germline ends came to 12 bases. CDR1 SEHNR and CDR2 FQNEAQ come from the germline V gene (reference sequence). CDR3 coding DNA: TGTGCCAGCAGCCCGCTCGGGTGGGAGCAGTACTTC. This encodes CASSPLGWEQYF. Together with reference TRBV7-9 and TRBJ2-7, the CDR3 gives the full variable domain: DTGVSQNPRHKITKRGQNVTFRCDPISEHNRLYWYRQTLGQGPEFLTYFQNEAQLEKSRLLSDRFSAERPKGSFSTLEIQRTEQGDSAMYLCASSPLGWEQYFGPGTRLTVT.

The sample holds a few counts of this clone. This chain uses TRBV5-1 with TRBJ2-5, with TRBD1 matching 11 bases. Germline V lookup: CDR1 SGHRS, CDR2 YFSETQ. The CDR3 runs to 14 residues. With 3 bases clipped from V and 4 bases from J, the junction kept 2 bases outside the gene matches. CDR3 nucleotides: TGCGCCAGCAGCTCCGGGACAGGGGGAGAGACCCAGTACTTC. The encoded protein is CASSSGTGGETQYF.

This chain connects TRBV6-9 to TRBJ2-3; 9 positions match TRBD2. Germline values: CDR1 MNHGY, CDR2 SVAAGI. The CDR3 runs to 19 residues. V lost 4 bases to trimming and J lost 1 base; unmatched junction nucleotides: 15. The CDR3 loop is CASSSILAGEGFRTDTQYF. The CDR3 DNA is TGTGCCAGCAGTTCCATTTTAGCGGGAGAGGGGTTTCGCACAGATACGCAGTATTTT.

This clone was observed a few times. This chain uses TRBV29-1 with TRBJ2-7; 11 positions agree with TRBD2. V lost 5 bases to trimming and J lost 3 bases; unmatched junction nucleotides: 3. The CDR3 loop spans 13 amino acids. Germline V CDR1 and CDR2: SQVTM, ANQGSEA. For the CDR3, the DNA is TGCAGCGTTACTAGCGGGAGACTCTACGAGCAGTACTTC. Translation gives CSVTSGRLYEQYF.

This clone has a handful of counts. The gene calls are TRBV6-1 and TRBJ2-6; no clear D gene. The CDR3 is 16 amino acids. Per germline, CDR1 MNHNS and CDR2 SASEGT. Trimming stripped 1 base from V and 4 bases from J, with 11 bases between. CDR3 residues: CASSEGPNPGANVLTF. The CDR3 bases are TGTGCCAGCAGTGAAGGGCCGAATCCGGGGGCCAACGTCCTGACTTTC.

The chain joins TRBV2 to TRBJ1-2, with 9 bases identical to TRBD1. Germline V gene sequence: CDR1 SNHLY, CDR2 FYNNEI. The CDR3 has 15 residues. Trimming took 6 bases from V and 4 from J; bases not matched to a gene: 9. Here the CDR3 DNA reads TGTGCCAGCAGAGACAGGGGGATACGAGCCTATGGCTACACCTTC. Translated, it gives CASRDRGIRAYGYTF.

The chain recombines TRBV7-2 with TRBJ1-2; D might be TRBD1 (5 bases). Trimming cost V 5 bases and J 7 bases, with 11 bases left between them. The CDR3 extends over 12 amino acids. The germline V gene has CDR1 SGHTA and CDR2 FQGNSA. CDR3 nucleotide sequence: TGTGCCAGCAGCCTATACAGGTTTGGCTACACCTTC. This translates into CASSLYRFGYTF.

In its sample, this clone was seen a few times. The gene calls are TRBV5-1 and TRBJ2-1; 9 positions match TRBD2. This CDR3 contains 16 residues. V was clipped by 4 bases and J by 3 bases; unmatched bases: 8. Looked up from germline, CDR1 is SGHRS and CDR2 is YFSETQ. CDR3 loop: CASSPTGTSSYNEQFF. CDR3 nucleotide sequence: TGCGCCAGCAGCCCCACCGGGACTAGCAGCTACAATGAGCAGTTCTTC.

This clone was seen a handful of times. This chain joins TRBV9 and TRBJ1-1; no firm D call. Trimming pared 0 bases from V and 10 bases from J, leaving 13 bases between. The CDR3 length is 13 residues. CDR1 is SGDLS and CDR2 is YYNGEE in the germline V gene. The chain's CDR3 is CASSVVDSLAAFF. CDR3 DNA sequence: TGTGCCAGCAGCGTAGTGGACTCTCTTGCAGCTTTCTTT. The complete variable domain, with remaining parts taken from reference TRBV9 and TRBJ1-1, reads DSGVTQTPKHLITATGQRVTLRCSPRSGDLSVYWYQQSLDQGLQFLIQYYNGEERAKGNILERFSAQQFPDLHSELNLSSLELGDSALYFCASSVVDSLAAFFGQGTRLTVV.

This clone has a handful of counts. V and J are TRBV9 and TRBJ2-1, with 9 positions matching TRBD2. The CDR3 consists of 15 residues. The J segment lost 6 bases and the V segment lost 4 bases, leaving 8 bases of the junction unmatched. Germline V gene sequence: CDR1 SGDLS, CDR2 YYNGEE. CDR3 DNA: TGTGCCAGCAGCTCCCGACTAGCGGCCATCAATGAGCAGTTCTTC. Translation: CASSSRLAAINEQFF.

This clone was detected only a few times. The chain combines TRBV29-1 with TRBJ2-7; D possibly corresponds to TRBD1 (5 bases). The germline CDR1 and CDR2 sequences are SQVTM and ANQGSEA. This CDR3 contains 12 residues. V dropped 4 bases and J dropped 2 bases, with 9 bases sitting between them. In DNA form, the CDR3 reads TGCAGCGTTGGAAGGACACCCTACGAGCAGTACTTC. The encoded protein is CSVGRTPYEQYF.

This chain uses TRBV29-1 with TRBJ1-5; no reliable D call. CDR3 length: 12 amino acids. Trimming stripped 0 bases from V and 7 bases from J, with 7 bases between. From germline, CDR1 is SQVTM and CDR2 ANQGSEA. The CDR3 DNA reads as TGCAGCGTTGAAGATTTGGGCCAGCCCCAGCATTTT. Amino acid sequence: CSVEDLGQPQHF. The variable domain in full, completed from reference TRBV29-1 and TRBJ1-5, reads SAVISQKPSRDICQRGTSLTIQCQVDSQVTMMFWYRQQPGQSLTLIATANQGSEATYESGFVIDKFPISRPNLTFSTLTVSNMSPEDSSIYLCSVEDLGQPQHFGDGTRLSIL.

The rearrangement links TRBV7-9 to TRBJ2-1, with D perhaps matching TRBD1 (6 bases). The length of the CDR3 is 12 residues. Germline CDR1 is SEHNR and CDR2 is FQNEAQ (reference sequence). V lost 5 bases, J lost 8 bases, and 10 bases lay in between. CDR3 sequence reads: CASSPPGDEQFF. CDR3 nucleotides: TGTGCCAGCAGCCCTCCAGGGGATGAGCAGTTCTTC.

The chain recombines TRBV29-1 with TRBJ2-7, with D perhaps TRBD1 (6 bases). Germline V CDR1 and CDR2: SQVTM, ANQGSEA. V shed 6 bases and J shed 3 bases, with 9 bases lying between them. The CDR3 runs to 11 residues. CDR3 amino acids: CSVQGHYEQYF. The CDR3 region has the DNA TGCAGCGTACAGGGACACTACGAGCAGTACTTC.

This chain links TRBV7-2 with TRBJ2-5; 12 nucleotides match TRBD2. The CDR3 contains 15 residues. CDR1 SGHTA and CDR2 FQGNSA come from the germline V gene. With 2 bases clipped from V and 5 bases from J, the junction kept 3 bases outside the gene matches. The CDR3 is CASSLTSGRLETQYF. Written as DNA, the CDR3 is TGTGCCAGCAGCTTAACTAGCGGGAGGCTGGAGACCCAGTACTTC.

The sample holds a few counts of this clone. V gene TRBV15 combines with J gene TRBJ2-7, with 10 nucleotides matching TRBD1. CDR1 is LNHNV and CDR2 is YYDKDF in the germline V gene (reference sequence). V shed 6 bases and J 3 bases; nucleotides not matched to a gene: 11. This CDR3 has 16 residues. CDR3 coding DNA: TGTGCCACCAGGAGCCCCGGGACAGGGGATCGCTACGAGCAGTACTTC. Amino acids: CATRSPGTGDRYEQYF.